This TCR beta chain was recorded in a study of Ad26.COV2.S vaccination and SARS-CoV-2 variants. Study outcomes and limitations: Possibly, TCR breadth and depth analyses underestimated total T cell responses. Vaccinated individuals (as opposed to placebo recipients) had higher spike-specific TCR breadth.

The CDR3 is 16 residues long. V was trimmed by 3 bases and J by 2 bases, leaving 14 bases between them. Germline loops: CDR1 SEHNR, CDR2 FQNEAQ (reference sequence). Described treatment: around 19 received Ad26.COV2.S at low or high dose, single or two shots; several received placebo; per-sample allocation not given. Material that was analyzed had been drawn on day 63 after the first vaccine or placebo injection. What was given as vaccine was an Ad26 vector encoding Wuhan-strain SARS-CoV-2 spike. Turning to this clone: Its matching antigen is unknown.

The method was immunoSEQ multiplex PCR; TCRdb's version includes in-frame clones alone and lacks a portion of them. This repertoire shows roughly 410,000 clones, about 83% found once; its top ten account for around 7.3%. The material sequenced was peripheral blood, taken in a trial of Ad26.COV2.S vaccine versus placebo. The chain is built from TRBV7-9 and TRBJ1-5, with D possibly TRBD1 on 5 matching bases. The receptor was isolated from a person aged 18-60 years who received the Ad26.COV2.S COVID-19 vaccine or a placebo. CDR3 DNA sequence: TGTGCCAGCAGCTTTCACAGGTCAGATGGCAATCAGCCCCAGCATTTT. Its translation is CASSFHRSDGNQPQHF.